These 13 T cell receptor beta chains originate from one sample sequenced in a study of cytomegalovirus exposure and HLA in healthy donors. The PCR contained 60 Vbeta and 13 Jbeta primers. Clones were read by immunoSEQ multiplex PCR, and TCRdb kept only the in-frame ones, dropping some. The sample lists about 160,000 clones, about 82% occurring once. Sample: PBMCs. The receptors shown here come from a male donor in good health and CMV-seronegative.

Of note for this clone: A read error may account for a junction end that differs from germline. This chain links TRBV6-5 with TRBJ1-5; D gene ambiguous. The CDR3 has 13 amino acids. Germline loops: CDR1 MNHEY, CDR2 SVGAGI. CDR3 nucleotides: TGTGCCTGCAGTCGGGGTGGCAATCAGCCCCAGCATTTT. Protein sequence: CACSRGGNQPQHF.

This clone has only a few counts. This sequence joins TRBV7-3 and TRBJ2-3; TRBD2 agrees at 13 bases. The germline V gene has CDR1 SGHTA and CDR2 FQGTGA. V lost 5 bases to trimming and J lost 2 bases; unmatched junction nucleotides: 7. CDR3 length: 17 amino acids. The DNA of the CDR3 is TGTGCCAGCAGCCCTGGGACTAGCGGGGCAACCACAGATACGCAGTATTTT. Translation: CASSPGTSGATTDTQYF.

V gene TRBV9 combines with J gene TRBJ1-2; 9 bases agree with TRBD1. CDR3 length: 14 amino acids. Germline-derived CDR1 and CDR2 are SGDLS and YYNGEE. V dropped 3 bases and J dropped 7; count of bases not matched to a gene: 7. CDR3 amino acids: CASSADRGGGGYTF. CDR3 bases: TGTGCCAGCAGCGCGGACAGGGGAGGAGGTGGCTACACCTTC.

This chain uses TRBV9 with TRBJ2-3, with D possibly matching TRBD1 (6 bases). The V gene lost 4 bases and the J gene lost 4 bases, with 13 bases spanning the gap. Germline lookup yields CDR1 SGDLS and CDR2 YYNGEE. CDR3 length: 14 residues. This chain's CDR3 is CASSLTGISDTQYF. As DNA, the CDR3 is TGTGCCAGCAGCCTCACAGGGATTTCAGATACGCAGTATTTT.

The chain employs TRBV7-2 and TRBJ2-7, with D tentatively TRBD1 (6 bases). The CDR3 consists of 15 residues. The germline gives CDR1 SGHTA, CDR2 FQGNSA. The V gene lost 1 base and the J gene lost 4 bases, with 14 bases spanning the gap. The CDR3 is CASSLVTDSIYEQYF. The CDR3 coding sequence is TGTGCCAGCAGCTTAGTTACGGACAGCATATACGAGCAGTACTTC.

The V call is TRBV7-2, the J call TRBJ2-5; perhaps TRBD2 as D (5 bases). This CDR3 is 15 amino acids long. The V gene lost 1 base and the J gene lost 5 bases, with 14 bases spanning the gap. Germline V CDR1 and CDR2: SGHTA, FQGNSA. CDR3 amino acids: CASSLVSRGQETQYF. The CDR3 nucleotides read TGTGCCAGCAGCTTAGTTAGTCGAGGGCAGGAGACCCAGTACTTC.

This clone was seen a few times. V and J are TRBV4-1 and TRBJ1-3, with TRBD1 identical over 10 bases. Germline V lookup: CDR1 MGHRA, CDR2 YSYEKL. J gave up 6 bases and V 4 bases, and 9 bases lay outside the gene matches. The CDR3 sequence is 16 residues long. CDR3 DNA sequence: TGCGCCAGCAGCCTTTGGGACAGGGGATTAGAAAACACCATATATTTT. Its translation: CASSLWDRGLENTIYF.

There are a few counts of this clone. This chain joins TRBV6-5 and TRBJ1-5; no clear D gene. Trimming stripped 2 bases from V and 6 bases from J, with 5 bases between. The germline CDR1 and CDR2 sequences are MNHEY and SVGAGI. The length of the CDR3 is 12 residues. CDR3 DNA: TGTGCCAGCAGTTACGTCATTCAGCCCCAGCATTTT. Protein sequence: CASSYVIQPQHF.

This clone came up a few times. This CDR3 is CASSQIYEAFF. The DNA of the CDR3 is TGTGCCAGCAGCCAGATTTATGAAGCTTTCTTT. This chain links TRBV7-9 with TRBJ1-1, with D unclear. The V and J ends lost 5 bases and 7 bases respectively, with 8 bases between them. The CDR3 has 11 amino acids. CDR1 is SEHNR and CDR2 is FQNEAQ in the germline V gene (reference sequence).

V usage is TRBV18 and J usage is TRBJ1-4; 10 bases agree with TRBD1. The CDR3 spans 16 residues. Germline V CDR1 and CDR2: KGHSH, LQKENI. The trim removed 3 bases at V and 7 bases at J, leaving 8 bases unmatched. The CDR3 coding sequence is TGTGCCAGCTCACCCCCTGTAAGGACAGGGGGTGAAAAACTGTTTTTT. Translated: CASSPPVRTGGEKLFF.

This rearrangement joins TRBV19 to TRBJ2-2; D is possibly TRBD2 (6 bases). V lost 2 bases and J 6 bases, leaving 10 bases between the germline ends. Germline CDR1 LNHDA, CDR2 SQIVND (reference sequence). The CDR3 consists of 14 residues. Here the CDR3 DNA reads TGTGCCAGTAGTATATCGTGGGGGGCCGGGGAGCTGTTTTTT. It encodes CASSISWGAGELFF. The complete variable domain, with remaining parts taken from reference TRBV19 and TRBJ2-2, reads DGGITQSPKYLFRKEGQNVTLSCEQNLNHDAMYWYRQDPGQGLRLIYYSQIVNDFQKGDIAEGYSVSREKKESFPLTVTSAQKNPTAFYLCASSISWGAGELFFGEGSRLTVL.

This chain joins TRBV5-1 and TRBJ2-7, with D perhaps matching TRBD1 (5 bases). CDR1 SGHRS and CDR2 YFSETQ come from the germline V gene. Trimming pared 1 base from V and 2 bases from J, leaving 10 bases between. The CDR3 runs 14 residues. CDR3 coding DNA: TGCGCCAGCAGCTTGTCTCCGACAGCCTACGAGCAGTACTTC. Protein: CASSLSPTAYEQYF.

This clone was counted a single time. The chain recombines TRBV19 with TRBJ1-1, with 10 positions matching TRBD1. The CDR3 consists of 17 residues. Per the germline V gene, CDR1 is LNHDA and CDR2 is SQIVND (reference sequence). V shed 8 bases and J 4 bases; nucleotides not matched to a gene: 16. In DNA form, the CDR3 reads TGTGCCAGTTCAAAAACCCTCCGGGACAGGGGTGGCACTGAAGCTTTCTTT. This gives the protein CASSKTLRDRGGTEAFF.